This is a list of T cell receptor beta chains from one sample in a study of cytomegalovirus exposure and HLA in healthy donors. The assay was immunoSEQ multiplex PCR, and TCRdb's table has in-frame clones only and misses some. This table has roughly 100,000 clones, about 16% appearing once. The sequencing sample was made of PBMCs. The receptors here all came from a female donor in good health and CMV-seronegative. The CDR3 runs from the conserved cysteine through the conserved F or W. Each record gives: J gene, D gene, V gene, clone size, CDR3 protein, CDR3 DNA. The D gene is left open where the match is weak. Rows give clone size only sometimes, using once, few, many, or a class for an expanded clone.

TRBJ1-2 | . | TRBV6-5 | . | CASSPLDRANYGYTF | TGTGCCAGCAGTCCGCTGGACAGAGCTAACTATGGCTACACCTTC
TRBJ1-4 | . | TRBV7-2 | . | CASSRPYRLSTNEKLFF | TGTGCCAGCAGCCGTCCTTACAGGCTCTCTACTAATGAAAAACTGTTTTTT
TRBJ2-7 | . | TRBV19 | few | CASSIGQGRAEQYF | TGTGCCAGTAGTATCGGGCAGGGTCGGGCCGAGCAGTACTTC
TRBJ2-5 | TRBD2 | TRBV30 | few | CAWSPLRGGQETQYF | TGTGCCTGGAGTCCCCTTCGGGGGGGCCAAGAGACCCAGTACTTC
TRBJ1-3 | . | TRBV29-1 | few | CSVDRGNTIYF | TGCAGCGTAGACAGAGGAAACACCATATATTTT
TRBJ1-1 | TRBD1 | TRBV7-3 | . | CASSLGGDRNTEAFF | TGTGCCAGCAGCCTCGGAGGGGACAGGAACACTGAAGCTTTCTTT
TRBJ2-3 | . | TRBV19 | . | CASSIGSRSRTDTQYF | TGTGCCAGTAGTATAGGGAGCCGGTCCCGCACAGATACGCAGTATTTT
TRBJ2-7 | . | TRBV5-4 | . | CASSPEGFGESAYEQYF | TGTGCCAGCAGCCCCGAGGGTTTCGGAGAATCGGCCTACGAGCAGTACTTC
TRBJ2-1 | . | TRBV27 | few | CATVAAGGSYNEQFF | TGTGCCACAGTTGCAGCGGGCGGTTCCTACAATGAGCAGTTCTTC
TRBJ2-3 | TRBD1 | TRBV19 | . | CASSRDRLRDTQYF | TGTGCCAGTAGCCGGGACAGGCTCCGAGATACGCAGTATTTT
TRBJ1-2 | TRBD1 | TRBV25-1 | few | CASSDDRGRGYTF | TGTGCCAGCAGTGACGACAGGGGGCGAGGCTACACCTTC
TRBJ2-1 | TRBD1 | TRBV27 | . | CASSHRQGAHNEQFF | TGTGCCAGCAGTCATAGACAGGGGGCGCATAATGAGCAGTTCTTC
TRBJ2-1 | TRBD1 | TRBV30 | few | CAWSLGQGFGNEQFF | TGTGCCTGGAGTCTAGGACAGGGATTCGGCAATGAGCAGTTCTTC
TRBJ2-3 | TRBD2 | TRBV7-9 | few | CASSPRLAGTSTDTQYF | TGTGCCAGCAGCCCCAGACTAGCGGGAACTTCCACAGATACGCAGTATTTT
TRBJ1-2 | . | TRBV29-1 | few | CSVESAGLYGYTF | TGCAGCGTTGAATCGGCGGGCCTCTATGGCTACACCTTC
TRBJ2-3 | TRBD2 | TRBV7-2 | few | CASSLVVAGGWNTQYF | TGTGCCAGCAGCTTAGTTGTAGCGGGAGGGTGGAATACGCAGTATTTT
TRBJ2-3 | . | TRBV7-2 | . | CASSLVWSGGSTDTQYF | TGTGCCAGCAGCTTAGTGTGGTCCGGAGGTTCAACAGATACGCAGTATTTT
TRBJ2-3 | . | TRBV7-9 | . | CASSFTRSLTDTQYF | TGTGCCAGCAGCTTCACCCGGTCTCTCACAGATACGCAGTATTTT
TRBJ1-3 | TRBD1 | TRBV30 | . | CAWSVKGAPGNTIYF | TGTGCCTGGAGTGTAAAGGGGGCGCCTGGAAACACCATATATTTT
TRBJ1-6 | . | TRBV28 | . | CASSLIEAYGSSPLHF | TGTGCCAGCAGTTTAATAGAAGCCTACGGGAGTTCACCCCTCCACTTT
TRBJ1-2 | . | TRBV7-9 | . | CASSLDGSGSTF | TGTGCCAGCAGCTTAGACGGGAGCGGCTCCACCTTC
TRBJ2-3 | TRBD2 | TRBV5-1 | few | CASRGTSASDTQYF | TGCGCCAGCAGGGGAACTAGCGCCTCAGATACGCAGTATTTT
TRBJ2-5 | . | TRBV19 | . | CASSDTGFQETQYF | TGTGCCAGTAGTGACACAGGGTTCCAAGAGACCCAGTACTTC
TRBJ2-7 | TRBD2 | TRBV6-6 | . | CASSPWEREYEQYF | TGTGCCAGCAGCCCCTGGGAGCGGGAGTACGAGCAGTACTTC
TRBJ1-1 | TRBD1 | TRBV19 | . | CASSKMRGQAQNTEAFF | TGTGCCAGTAGTAAAATGAGGGGGCAGGCTCAGAACACTGAAGCTTTCTTT
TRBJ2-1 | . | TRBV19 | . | CASSPSSIYNEQFF | TGTGCCAGTAGTCCTTCTAGCATATACAATGAGCAGTTCTTC
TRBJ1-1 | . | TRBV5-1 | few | CASTYALNTEAFF | TGCGCCAGCACCTACGCCCTGAACACTGAAGCTTTCTTT